The rows below give T cell receptor beta chains drawn from one sample of a study of radiation and T cells in renal cell carcinoma. Profiled with immunoSEQ multiplex PCR; TCRdb holds only in-frame clones, not every one. The top ten hold 1.5% to 2% of the sample, which has some 120,000 clones, more than 80% seen once. The material was blood, obtained from a patient whose treatment included radiotherapy and nephrectomy. These receptors were collected from a woman aged 60-70 years with renal cell carcinoma. Each CDR3 is given with its conserved first and last residue.

j_gene | v_gene | CDR3aa
TRBJ1-6 | TRBV18 | CASSPSANSPLHF
TRBJ2-7 | TRBV7-9 | CASSPAPGQGIHEQYF
TRBJ2-5 | TRBV30 | CAWSSRTGSETQYF
TRBJ1-2 | TRBV19 | CASSIDPGGTEGLGINYGYTF
TRBJ1-2 | TRBV19 | CASSIGSHYYGYTF
TRBJ1-1 | TRBV6-1 | CASSINRLGTEAFF
TRBJ2-7 | TRBV15 | CATKASNDEQYF
TRBJ2-1 | TRBV9 | CASSPTLAHWDSSSYNEQFF
TRBJ1-2 | TRBV27 | CASSSIPIRGGYTF
NA | TRBV2 | CASSFVLAGQYEQYF
TRBJ1-6 | TRBV5-5 | CASSLGAGYNSPLHF
TRBJ2-7 | TRBV7-9 | CASRPLRDEQYF
TRBJ2-7 | TRBV29-1 | CSVGVLNEQYF
TRBJ2-7 | TRBV6-6 | CASSYVGYEQYF
TRBJ2-7 | TRBV5-4 | CASSPRDRPYEQYF
TRBJ1-1 | TRBV10-1 | CASSTGGSSEAFF
TRBJ2-7 | TRBV5-1 | CASSSGGPYEQYF
TRBJ2-7 | TRBV9 | CASSSTGTGVHEQYF
TRBJ2-7 | TRBV28 | CASQSATSIFYEQYF
TRBJ2-3 | TRBV27 | CASSPEDTVTDTQYF
TRBJ1-6 | TRBV6-6 | CASSSDGVGRSPLHF
TRBJ2-5 | TRBV9 | CASSVGVTGLQETQYF
TRBJ1-1 | TRBV7-9 | CASSLGFEAFF
TRBJ2-7 | TRBV28 | CASTTPPGKYEQYF
TRBJ2-7 | TRBV14 | CASSLSGVGYYEQYF
TRBJ2-7 | TRBV7-8 | CASSDREDGEQYF
TRBJ2-3 | TRBV11-3 | CASSLESGPTDTQYF
TRBJ1-2 | TRBV15 | CATSNPEYRGTSTF
TRBJ2-7 | TRBV19 | CASSSQDIAYEQYF
TRBJ2-7 | TRBV19 | CASSISHGQELYEQYF
TRBJ2-6 | TRBV19 | CASRFLWRGPTSGGANVLTF
TRBJ1-4 | TRBV7-7 | CASSSTDSRNEKLFF
TRBJ1-3 | TRBV14 | CASSGGLTPGNTIYF
TRBJ1-2 | TRBV5-1 | CASSQTGGDYGYTF
TRBJ2-3 | TRBV29-1 | CSVVDRGPSTDTQYF
TRBJ1-5 | TRBV15 | CATSRDGQPNQPQHF
TRBJ1-1 | TRBV6-5 | CASSGTVNTEAFF
TRBJ1-2 | TRBV28 | CASSPRTYGYGYTF
TRBJ1-4 | TRBV29-1 | CSVLPGTNEKLFF
TRBJ1-2 | TRBV5-5 | CASSLVVTYGYTF
TRBJ2-3 | TRBV15 | CATSKSLGQGTDTQYF
TRBJ1-1 | TRBV7-3 | CASSLQGKMVNTEAFF
TRBJ1-1 | TRBV10-2 | CASSENGRREAFF
TRBJ2-6 | TRBV21-1 | CASSKSGGFKDSSGANVLTF
TRBJ2-7 | TRBV19 | CASSTTGTGYEQYF
TRBJ2-3 | TRBV12-5 | CASGLVSTDTQYF
TRBJ2-5 | TRBV5-1 | CASRNRGGETQYF
TRBJ2-1 | TRBV14 | CASSPHRGGLDEQFF
TRBJ2-4 | TRBV29-1 | CSVEDPGQFNIQYF
TRBJ1-1 | TRBV19 | CASSAQGGVTEAFF
TRBJ2-6 | TRBV5-1 | CASRLGGLVAGANVLTF
TRBJ1-4 | TRBV5-5 | CASSPGRTNEKLFF
TRBJ1-1 | TRBV9 | CASSSRLGTGTTEAFF